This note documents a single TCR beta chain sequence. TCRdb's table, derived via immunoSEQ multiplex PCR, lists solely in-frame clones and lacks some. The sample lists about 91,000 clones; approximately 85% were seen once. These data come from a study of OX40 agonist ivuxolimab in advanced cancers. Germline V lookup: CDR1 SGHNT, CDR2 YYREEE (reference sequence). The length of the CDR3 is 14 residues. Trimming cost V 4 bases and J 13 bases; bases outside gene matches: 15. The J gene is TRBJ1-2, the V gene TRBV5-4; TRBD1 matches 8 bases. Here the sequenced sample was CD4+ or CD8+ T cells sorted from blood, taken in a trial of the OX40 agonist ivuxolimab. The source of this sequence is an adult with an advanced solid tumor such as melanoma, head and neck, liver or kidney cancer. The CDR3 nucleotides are TGTGCCAGCAGCCTGGGACAGGCACGCGGGGCCGGCACCTTC. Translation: CASSLGQARGAGTF. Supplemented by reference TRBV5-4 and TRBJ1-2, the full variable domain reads ETGVTQSPTHLIKTRGQQVTLRCSSQSGHNTVSWYQQALGQGPQFIFQYYREEENGRGNFPPRFSGLQFPNYSSELNVNALELDDSALYLCASSLGQARGAGTFGSGTRLTVV.